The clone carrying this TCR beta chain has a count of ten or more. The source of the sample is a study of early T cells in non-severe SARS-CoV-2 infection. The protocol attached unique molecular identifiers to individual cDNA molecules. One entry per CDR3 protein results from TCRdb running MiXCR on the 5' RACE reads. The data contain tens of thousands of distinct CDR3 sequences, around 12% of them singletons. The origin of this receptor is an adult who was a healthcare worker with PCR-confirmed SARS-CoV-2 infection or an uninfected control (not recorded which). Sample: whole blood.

CDR3 amino acids: CSAFPGQGSTDTQYF. The DNA for the CDR3 is TGCAGTGCTTTCCCGGGACAGGGAAGCACAGATACGCAGTATTTT. V and J are TRBV20-1 and TRBJ2-3; 9 bases fit TRBD1. With 5 bases clipped from V and 0 bases from J, the junction kept 6 bases outside the gene matches. The CDR3 sequence is 15 residues long. Germline V lookup: CDR1 DFQATT, CDR2 SNEGSKA (reference sequence).